These 3 T cell receptor beta chains originate from one sample sequenced in a study of blood T cell repertoires in COVID-19. Repertoires were generated with immunoSEQ multiplex PCR, while TCRdb's copy carries only in-frame clones and drops some. The sample consists of some 200,000 clones, roughly 80% of them appearing once. Sequenced material: PBMCs or T cells enriched from blood (not recorded which). All receptors derive from a man aged 40-49 years who had recovered from COVID-19.

V gene TRBV9 combines with J gene TRBJ1-5; the D gene is possibly TRBD1 (5 bases). Trimming cost V 3 bases and J 3 bases, with 10 bases left between them. The V gene's germline CDR1 is SGDLS and CDR2 YYNGEE. The CDR3 has 14 residues. The CDR3 is CASSADSINQPQHF. CDR3 nucleotide sequence: TGTGCCAGCAGCGCCGACAGTATCAATCAGCCCCAGCATTTT.

This clone has a handful of counts. This chain connects TRBV27 to TRBJ1-1; the D is unclear. The CDR3 has 14 residues. CDR1 is MNHEY and CDR2 is SMNVEV in the germline V gene (reference sequence). Trimming pared 2 bases from V and 1 base from J, leaving 8 bases between. Written as DNA, the CDR3 is TGTGCCAGCAGTTTAGGAACAGCGAACACTGAAGCTTTCTTT. Translating it yields CASSLGTANTEAFF.

The chain combines TRBV18 with TRBJ2-1; tentatively, D is TRBD2 (5 bases). The germline V and J ends were trimmed by 0 bases and 4 bases, with 10 bases remaining between them. CDR1 KGHSH and CDR2 LQKENI come from the germline V gene. The CDR3 is 15 amino acids. As DNA, the CDR3 is TGTGCCAGCTCACCACCGTCGGGGTCATACAATGAGCAGTTCTTC. As protein: CASSPPSGSYNEQFF.